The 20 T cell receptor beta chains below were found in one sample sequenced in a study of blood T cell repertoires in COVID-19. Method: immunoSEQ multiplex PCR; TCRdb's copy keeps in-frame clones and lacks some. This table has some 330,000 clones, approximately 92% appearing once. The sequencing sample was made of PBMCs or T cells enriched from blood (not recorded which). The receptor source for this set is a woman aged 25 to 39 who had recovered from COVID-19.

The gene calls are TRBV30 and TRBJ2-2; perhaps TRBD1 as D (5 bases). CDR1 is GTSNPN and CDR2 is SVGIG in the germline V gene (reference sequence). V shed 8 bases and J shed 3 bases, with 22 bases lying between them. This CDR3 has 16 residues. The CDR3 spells CAGPLQGPWDTGELFF. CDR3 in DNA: TGTGCCGGGCCCCTCCAGGGCCCTTGGGACACCGGGGAGCTGTTTTTT.

In nucleotides, the CDR3 is TGCGCCAGCAGTTCATTGACAGGGGCGGCAGATACGCAGTATTTT. Translation: CASSSLTGAADTQYF. This chain connects TRBV5-1 to TRBJ2-3; TRBD1 aligns across 8 bases. Unmatched junction bases numbered 9, after V lost 5 bases and J lost 4 bases. Germline V gene data show CDR1 as SGHRS and CDR2 as YFSETQ. This CDR3 is 15 amino acids long.

Written as DNA, the CDR3 is TGTGCCAGCAGCGTGGCCCCCTCCTACGAGCAGTACTTC. It is translated as CASSVAPSYEQYF. The chain is built from TRBV9 and TRBJ2-7, with D hard to call. Germline V CDR1 and CDR2: SGDLS, YYNGEE. CDR3 length: 13 residues. V was cut by 2 bases and J by 0 bases, with 6 bases left in between. The variable domain in full, completed from reference TRBV9 and TRBJ2-7, reads DSGVTQTPKHLITATGQRVTLRCSPRSGDLSVYWYQQSLDQGLQFLIQYYNGEERAKGNILERFSAQQFPDLHSELNLSSLELGDSALYFCASSVAPSYEQYFGPGTRLTVT.

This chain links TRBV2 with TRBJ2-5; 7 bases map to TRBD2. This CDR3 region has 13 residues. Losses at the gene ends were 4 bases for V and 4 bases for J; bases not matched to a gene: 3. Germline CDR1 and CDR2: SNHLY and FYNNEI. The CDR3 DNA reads TGTGCCAGCAGTGGACTAGCCATAGAGACCCAGTACTTC. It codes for CASSGLAIETQYF.

This CDR3 reads CASSGGNTEAFF. For the CDR3, the DNA is TGCGCCAGCAGTGGAGGGAACACTGAAGCTTTCTTT. This rearrangement joins TRBV10-2 to TRBJ1-1; D gene unclear. Germline CDR1 reads WSHSY; CDR2 reads SAAADI. V was shortened by 4 bases and J by 1 base, with 4 bases between the two germline ends. The CDR3 length is 12 residues.

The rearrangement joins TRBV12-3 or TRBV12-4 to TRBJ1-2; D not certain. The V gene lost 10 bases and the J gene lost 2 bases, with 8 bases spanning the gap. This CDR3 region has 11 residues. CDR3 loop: CAIVTNYGYTF. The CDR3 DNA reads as TGTGCCATCGTCACAAACTATGGCTACACCTTC.

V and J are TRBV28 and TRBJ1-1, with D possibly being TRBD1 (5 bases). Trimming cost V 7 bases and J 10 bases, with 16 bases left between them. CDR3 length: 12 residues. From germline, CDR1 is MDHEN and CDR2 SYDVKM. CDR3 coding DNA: TGTGCCAGCAACTCCCAGGGTCTGAGAGCTTTCTTT. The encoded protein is CASNSQGLRAFF.

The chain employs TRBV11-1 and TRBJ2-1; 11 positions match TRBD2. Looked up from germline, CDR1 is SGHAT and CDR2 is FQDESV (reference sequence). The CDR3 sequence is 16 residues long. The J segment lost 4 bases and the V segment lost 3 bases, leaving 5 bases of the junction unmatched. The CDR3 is CASSLGTSGVYNEQFF. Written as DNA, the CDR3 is TGTGCCAGCAGCTTGGGGACTAGCGGCGTATACAATGAGCAGTTCTTC.

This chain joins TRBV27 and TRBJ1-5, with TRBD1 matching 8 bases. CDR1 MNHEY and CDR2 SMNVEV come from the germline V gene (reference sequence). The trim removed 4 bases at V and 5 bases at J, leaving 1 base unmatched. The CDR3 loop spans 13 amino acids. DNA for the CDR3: TGTGCCAGCAGTTCAGGGGGCTATCAGCCCCAGCATTTT. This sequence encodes CASSSGGYQPQHF.

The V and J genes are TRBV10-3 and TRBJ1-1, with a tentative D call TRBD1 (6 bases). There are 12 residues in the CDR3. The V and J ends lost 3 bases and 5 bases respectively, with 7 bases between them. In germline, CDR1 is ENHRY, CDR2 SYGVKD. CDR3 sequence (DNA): TGTGCCATCAGTGAACAGGGAACTGAAGCTTTCTTT. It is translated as CAISEQGTEAFF.

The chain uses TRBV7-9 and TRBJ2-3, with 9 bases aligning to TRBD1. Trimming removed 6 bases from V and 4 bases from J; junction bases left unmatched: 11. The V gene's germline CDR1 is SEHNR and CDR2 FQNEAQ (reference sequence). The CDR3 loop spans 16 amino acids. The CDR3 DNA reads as TGTGCCAGCAGTTCCCCCGGGACAGGGTCCCCAGATACGCAGTATTTT. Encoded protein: CASSSPGTGSPDTQYF.

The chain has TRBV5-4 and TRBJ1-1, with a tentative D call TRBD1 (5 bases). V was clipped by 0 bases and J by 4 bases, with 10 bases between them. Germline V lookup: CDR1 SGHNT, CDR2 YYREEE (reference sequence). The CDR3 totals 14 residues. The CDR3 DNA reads TGTGCCAGCAGCTTGGCCGGGGGAGGCACTGAAGCTTTCTTT. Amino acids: CASSLAGGGTEAFF. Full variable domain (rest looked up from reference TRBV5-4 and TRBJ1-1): ETGVTQSPTHLIKTRGQQVTLRCSSQSGHNTVSWYQQALGQGPQFIFQYYREEENGRGNFPPRFSGLQFPNYSSELNVNALELDDSALYLCASSLAGGGTEAFFGQGTRLTVV.

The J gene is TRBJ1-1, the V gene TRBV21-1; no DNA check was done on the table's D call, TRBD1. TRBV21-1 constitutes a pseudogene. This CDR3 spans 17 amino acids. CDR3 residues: CASSLPSRGPGDTEAFF. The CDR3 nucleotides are TGTGCCAGCAGCCTCCCGAGCAGGGGGCCCGGAGACACTGAAGCTTTCTTT.

CDR3 sequence reads: CASSLGRPQTRQYF. The CDR3 DNA reads TGTGCCAGCAGCTTAGGTCGTCCGCAAACGAGGCAGTACTTC. The V call is TRBV13, the J call TRBJ2-7; D not certain. The V and J ends lost 0 bases and 9 bases respectively, with 15 bases between them. This CDR3 spans 14 amino acids. The germline V gene has CDR1 PRHDT and CDR2 FYEKMQ (reference sequence).

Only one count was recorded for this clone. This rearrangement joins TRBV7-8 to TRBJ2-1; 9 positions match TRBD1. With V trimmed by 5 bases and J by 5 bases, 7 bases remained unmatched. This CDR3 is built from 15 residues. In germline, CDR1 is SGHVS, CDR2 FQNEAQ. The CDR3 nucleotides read TGTGCCAGCAGCCCGACAGGGGGATTTAACAATGAGCAGTTCTTC. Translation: CASSPTGGFNNEQFF.

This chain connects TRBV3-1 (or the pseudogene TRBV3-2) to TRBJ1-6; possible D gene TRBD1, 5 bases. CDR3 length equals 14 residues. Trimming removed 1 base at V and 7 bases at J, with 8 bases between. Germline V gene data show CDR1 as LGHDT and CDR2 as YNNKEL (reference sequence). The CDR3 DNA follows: TGTGCCAGCAGCCAAGCAGGGCAGAATTCACCCCTCCACTTT. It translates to CASSQAGQNSPLHF.

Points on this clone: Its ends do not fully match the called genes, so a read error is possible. This CDR3 is CASSEATGPPF. The DNA for the CDR3 is TGTGCCAGCAGTGAAGCCACGGGTCCGCCCTTC. The J gene is TRBJ1-2, the V gene TRBV6-1; D is unresolved. CDR3 length: 11 amino acids. Germline-derived CDR1 and CDR2 are MNHNS and SASEGT.

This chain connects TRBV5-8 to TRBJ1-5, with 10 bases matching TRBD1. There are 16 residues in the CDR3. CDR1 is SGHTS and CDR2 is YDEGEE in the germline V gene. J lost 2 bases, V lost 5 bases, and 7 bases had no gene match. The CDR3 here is CASSTGQGDRNQPQHF. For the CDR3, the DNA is TGTGCCAGCAGTACAGGACAGGGGGATCGCAATCAGCCCCAGCATTTT.

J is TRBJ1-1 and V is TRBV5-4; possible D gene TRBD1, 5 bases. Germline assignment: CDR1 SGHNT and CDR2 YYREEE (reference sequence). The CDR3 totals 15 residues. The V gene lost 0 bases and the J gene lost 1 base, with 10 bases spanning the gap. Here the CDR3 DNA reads TGTGCCAGCAGCTTGGGGGCAGGGTCGAACACTGAAGCTTTCTTT. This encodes CASSLGAGSNTEAFF.

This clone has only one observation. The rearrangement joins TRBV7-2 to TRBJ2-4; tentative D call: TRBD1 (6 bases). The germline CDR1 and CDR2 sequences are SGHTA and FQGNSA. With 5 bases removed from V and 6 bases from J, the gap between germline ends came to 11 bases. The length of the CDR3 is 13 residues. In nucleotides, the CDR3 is TGTGCCAGCAGCACCCAGGACAGAAACATTCAGTACTTC. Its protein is CASSTQDRNIQYF.